This TCR beta chain was captured by sequencing in a study of shared clonotypes between healthy human individuals. As to this clone: Its antigen is undetermined.

V shed 4 bases, J shed 0 bases, and the junction held 6 bases outside the gene matches. The CDR3 is made up of 15 amino acids. From germline, CDR1 is SGHNT and CDR2 YYREEE (reference sequence). Study-level points and caveats: Sequencing depth was expected to affect clonotype sharing among donors.

It was at deep level that the assay was run. Bulk PBMC genomic DNA spanned ten immunoSEQ deep plates. Produced via immunoSEQ multiplex PCR; TCRdb's table is partial and in-frame only. The sample has about 470,000 clones; more than 75% are singletons. The specimen sequenced was PBMCs. The rearrangement links TRBV5-4 to TRBJ1-1; 7 bases fit TRBD1. This receptor was obtained from a woman aged 35 to 49 in good health. Some clones in this sample may be carry-over from other donors' samples. The CDR3 nucleotides read TGTGCCAGCAGCCGATGGGACAGCATGAACACTGAAGCTTTCTTT. Translated: CASSRWDSMNTEAFF. The complete variable domain, with remaining parts taken from reference TRBV5-4 and TRBJ1-1, reads ETGVTQSPTHLIKTRGQQVTLRCSSQSGHNTVSWYQQALGQGPQFIFQYYREEENGRGNFPPRFSGLQFPNYSSELNVNALELDDSALYLCASSRWDSMNTEAFFGQGTRLTVV.